The present entry profiles one T cell receptor (beta chain) with its context. Its specific antigen is unknown. No quality values exist for individual bases; no much larger clone is one base distant. In the same sample, other DNA sequences code for this CDR3. The immunoSEQ Assay, a bias-controlled multiplex PCR, was used to amplify TCRbeta CDR3 regions from genomic DNA. Regarding the original processing steps: Nucleated cell counts per sample were estimated from amplification of reference gene primers within the assay. To quantify the absolute abundance of each unique TCRbeta CDR3 rearrangement, sequence reads were collapsed and filtered. For each sample, productive Simpson clonality was calculated by taking the square root of Simpson's diversity index across productive rearrangements. Imported from immuneACCESS, the table was reduced by TCRdb to in-frame sequences with V and J called. These copies leave out some clones; in studies compared against another copy, an unresolved V gene accounts for under half, and the cause of the remainder is not known. That table is the source of V, J and clone size, and D and trimming were worked out from the DNA. The sample has around 330,000 clones on record, 89% of them singletons. Clones ranked in the top ten supply over 8% of the sample.

This entry comes from a study of blood T cell repertoires in COVID-19 (dated by TCRdb to 2018 to 2021). Concerning the study at large: The collaborator samples originated in the United States, Italy and Spain and spanned the acute and convalescent phases of COVID-19. The prospective study material was composed of cDNA or gDNA derived from T cells, B-cell-depleted T cells, or PBMCs. The dataset comprised deeply sampled blood TCRbeta repertoires from subjects exposed to, actively infected with, or recovered from COVID-19. The repertoires were made available in a free public database intended to serve as a resource for research on the immune response to SARS-CoV-2. The samples were drawn from the first 160 participants of the ongoing ImmuneRACE study and from 1,200 or so subjects provided by 6 global collaborators. The sample metadata nearly always contained a de-identified subject ID, COVID-19 status, age in years and sex. Where available, HLA class I and class II types were obtained from metadata supplied by the sample provider rather than from assay-based typing. Overall results and qualifications from the work: The amount of clinical and demographic metadata varied by source and participant and was provided uncurated.

Via the germline V gene, CDR1 is SGHTA and CDR2 FQGTGA. Ends trimmed: V by 1 base, J by 7 bases; bases unmatched to a gene: 0. The CDR3 runs 14 residues from the cysteine to the phenylalanine. CDR3 DNA only is kept here, 42 bases in frame from base 1. In the prospective study, participants were roughly 18 to 89 years old, resided in 25 or so geographic areas of the United States, and were enrolled through a virtual design. In the prospective study, cohorts were assigned on the basis of participant-reported clinical history obtained from a screening survey and a study questionnaire. Recovered participants in ImmuneRACE Cohort 3 were defined as having two consecutive negative NP/OP PCR tests, clearance from a healthcare professional, or resolution of symptoms. In the prospective study, mobile phlebotomists collected whole blood, serum and a nasopharyngeal or oropharyngeal swab from each participant. Over an approximately 2-month period, participants in the prospective study had the option of providing additional blood draws and questionnaires. Before DNA extraction, prospective study blood samples were shipped either frozen or at room temperature.

The sequencing input was PBMCs or T cells enriched from blood (not recorded which). The clonotype was recovered from a middle-aged woman who had recovered from COVID-19. This sequence uses TRBV7-3 and TRBJ2-1; TRBD1 aligns with 11 central bases. The DNA sequence follows: TGTGCCAGCAGCTTAAGGGACAGGGGGAATGAGCAGTTCTTC. Its product reads: CASSLRDRGNEQFF.